The clone carrying this T cell receptor beta chain appeared once. This CDR3 region has 15 residues. The V gene lost 6 bases and the J gene lost 5 bases, with 19 bases spanning the gap. Germline-derived CDR1 and CDR2 are MNHNS and SASEGT. The data were taken from a study of identical twins. TCRdb itself ran the 5' RACE reads through MiXCR, one entry per CDR3 protein. The profile shows approximately 890,000 distinct CDR3 sequences, around an eighth of them singletons. This same sample was also taken into another study, of yellow fever vaccine responses in identical twins.

Specimen: PBMCs. V is TRBV6-1 and J is TRBJ2-5, with D possibly being TRBD1 or TRBD2 (5 bases each). The origin of this receptor is a woman under 30 in good health. CDR3 in amino acids: CASSLGRGAGETQYF. CDR3 nucleotides: TGTGCCAGCAGCCTGGGCCGAGGGGCAGGGGAGACCCAGTACTTC.